A selection of T cell receptor beta chains follows, all from one sample in a study of T cell responses to AZD1222 COVID-19 vaccine. Assay used: immunoSEQ multiplex PCR; TCRdb lists only in-frame clones, some missing. The repertoire holds roughly 130,000 clones, roughly 92% seen once, with approximately 4.3% in the top ten. Sequenced here: peripheral blood, sampled 28 days after the second AZD1222 dose. The receptors here all came from an adult who received the AZD1222 COVID-19 vaccine. Both conserved end residues are part of each CDR3. Each record gives: V gene, D gene, clone size, J gene, CDR3 protein, CDR3 DNA. D genes are given only for firm matches. Not all rows give a size; the values are once, few, many and, for expanded clones, a class.

>TRBV7-9|TRBD2|few|TRBJ2-7
CASSQRTSPGEQYF
TGTGCCAGCAGCCAACGGACTAGCCCGGGGGAGCAGTACTTC
>TRBV11-2|-|few|TRBJ2-3
CASSFGRSTDTQYF
TGTGCCAGCAGCTTTGGACGGAGCACAGATACGCAGTATTTT
>TRBV6-5|-|-|TRBJ2-2
CASSSVGQSNTGELFF
TGTGCCAGCAGTTCGGTCGGACAGTCGAACACCGGGGAGCTGTTTTTT
>TRBV7-9|TRBD1|-|TRBJ1-4
CASSSGTGAGDEKLFF
TGTGCCAGCAGCTCGGGGACAGGAGCCGGAGATGAAAAACTGTTTTTT
>TRBV2|-|once|TRBJ1-2
CASSAGAYGYTF
TGTGCCAGCAGTGCGGGGGCCTATGGCTACACCTTC
>TRBV7-2|-|-|TRBJ2-3
CASSSPFRGTDTQYF
TGTGCCAGCAGCTCCCCTTTTAGGGGCACAGATACGCAGTATTTT
>TRBV27|-|-|TRBJ1-6
CASSLTGSSDSPLHF
TGTGCCAGCAGTCTAACAGGGAGTTCGGATTCACCCCTCCACTTT
>TRBV27|TRBD2|-|TRBJ2-3
CASRLAGGGDTQYF
TGTGCCAGCCGTCTAGCGGGGGGGGGAGATACGCAGTATTTT
>TRBV14|-|-|TRBJ1-4
CASSRPGTTNEKLFF
TGTGCCAGCAGCCGACCGGGAACAACTAATGAAAAACTGTTTTTT
>TRBV5-1|-|-|TRBJ1-6
CASSLGGPSSYNSPLHF
TGCGCCAGCAGCTTGGGAGGTCCCAGCTCCTATAATTCACCCCTCCACTTT
>TRBV3-1/TRBV3-2|-|-|TRBJ1-1
CASSLGGLRAEAFF
TGTGCCAGCAGCCTTGGGGGACTTCGCGCTGAAGCTTTCTTT
>TRBV27|-|-|TRBJ1-1
CASSFRDGEAFF
TGTGCCAGCAGTTTCCGGGACGGTGAAGCTTTCTTT
>TRBV10-3|-|-|TRBJ2-3
CAISESADTQYF
TGTGCCATCAGTGAGTCTGCAGATACGCAGTATTTT
>TRBV5-4|-|-|TRBJ2-7
CASSLQGAYEQYF
TGTGCCAGCAGCTTGCAGGGAGCCTACGAGCAGTACTTC
>TRBV5-4|TRBD2|-|TRBJ2-7
CASSILAGGPHEQYF
TGTGCCAGCAGCATCCTAGCGGGAGGGCCCCACGAGCAGTACTTC
>TRBV29-1|TRBD1|-|TRBJ1-5
CSVLISVGQAWDQPQHF
TGCAGCGTGTTAATATCGGTTGGACAGGCTTGGGATCAGCCCCAGCATTTT
>TRBV5-1|-|-|TRBJ2-5
CASSFQGETQYF
TGCGCCAGCAGCTTCCAGGGCGAGACCCAGTACTTC
>TRBV27|-|-|TRBJ1-1
CASKSLAGYHTEAFF
TGTGCCAGCAAGTCACTAGCAGGGTATCACACTGAAGCTTTCTTT
>TRBV12-3/TRBV12-4|-|-|TRBJ2-1
CASSLTLEEFF
TGTGCCAGCAGTTTAACTCTAGAGGAGTTCTTC
>TRBV18|TRBD1|-|TRBJ1-2
CASLPDRVNYGYTF
TGTGCCAGCTTGCCGGACAGGGTTAACTATGGCTACACCTTC
>TRBV29-1|TRBD1|once|TRBJ2-5
CSAPTGGQTQYF
TGCAGCGCCCCGACAGGGGGACAGACCCAGTACTTC
>TRBV6-2/TRBV6-3|-|-|TRBJ1-1
CASSFIRRYTEAFF
TGTGCCAGCAGCTTTATCAGGAGGTACACTGAAGCTTTCTTT
>TRBV25-1|-|-|TRBJ1-1
CASSEPQGNTEAFF
TGTGCCAGCAGTGAACCTCAGGGTAACACTGAAGCTTTCTTT
>TRBV5-1|-|once|TRBJ1-3
CASSDPGNTIYF
TGCGCCAGCAGCGACCCCGGAAACACCATATATTTT
>TRBV19|-|-|TRBJ1-2
CASSIEAQAFNYGYTF
TGTGCCAGTAGTATAGAGGCTCAGGCCTTTAACTATGGCTACACCTTC
>TRBV7-6|TRBD2|-|TRBJ2-7
CASSPILAGVSYEQYF
TGTGCCAGCAGCCCTATCCTAGCGGGAGTGTCCTACGAGCAGTACTTC
>TRBV5-1|TRBD2|-|TRBJ2-7
CASSFTSGGEQYF
TGCGCCAGCAGCTTCACTAGCGGGGGGGAGCAGTACTTC
>TRBV7-2|TRBD2|-|TRBJ2-4
CASSLAGLADHKNIQYF
TGTGCCAGCAGCTTAGCGGGACTAGCGGATCACAAAAACATTCAGTACTTC
>TRBV11-2|TRBD2|-|TRBJ2-5
CASSLGARLAGTQETQYF
TGTGCCAGCAGCTTAGGAGCTAGGCTAGCGGGAACTCAAGAGACCCAGTACTTC
>TRBV6-2/TRBV6-3|-|-|TRBJ2-3
CASSSTGATDTQYF
TGTGCCAGCAGTTCAACAGGTGCCACAGATACGCAGTATTTT
>TRBV5-6|-|-|TRBJ1-1
CASSSLDRLNTEAFF
TGTGCCAGCAGCTCCTTGGACAGATTGAACACTGAAGCTTTCTTT
>TRBV4-1|-|-|TRBJ2-2
CASRHYSGPGELFF
TGCGCCAGCAGGCATTACAGTGGCCCCGGGGAGCTGTTTTTT